These 28 T cell receptor beta chains share one sample of origin, sequenced in a study of blood T cell repertoires in COVID-19. The protocol was immunoSEQ multiplex PCR, while the TCRdb copy is restricted to in-frame clones and leaves out a portion. The data hold roughly 53,000 clones, with 70% to 90% observed a single time. What was sequenced was peripheral blood. All receptors come from a man older than 75 with acute or convalescent COVID-19.

The chain employs TRBV3-1 (or the pseudogene TRBV3-2) and TRBJ2-7, with TRBD1 as a possible D gene (6 bases). Germline-derived CDR1 and CDR2 are LGHDT and YNNKEL (reference sequence). The CDR3 length is 17 residues. Trimming stripped 2 bases from V and 0 bases from J, with 17 bases between. CDR3 nucleotide sequence: TGTGCCAGCAGCCAAAGGGGCTGCAGGGGCCACTCCTACGAGCAGTACTTC. Protein product: CASSQRGCRGHSYEQYF.

The CDR3: CASTHTGYNSPLHF. Here the CDR3 DNA reads TGTGCCAGCACTCACACGGGGTATAATTCACCCCTCCACTTT. The chain couples TRBV25-1 to TRBJ1-6; D call uncertain. There are 14 residues in the CDR3. The V end lost 7 bases, the J end lost 4 bases, and 11 bases lay between the germline ends. Germline CDR1 MGHDK, CDR2 SYGVNS.

DNA of the CDR3: TGTGCCAGCAGACAGGGGGTCCGGGAGACCCAGTACTTC. This sequence encodes CASRQGVRETQYF. The chain recombines TRBV19 with TRBJ2-5, with 9 bases matching TRBD1. CDR1 is LNHDA, CDR2 SQIVND, per germline (reference sequence). V shed 9 bases and J 5 bases; nucleotides not matched to a gene: 7. This CDR3 is 13 amino acids long.

V usage is TRBV27 and J usage is TRBJ2-3; 7 positions agree with TRBD1. V was clipped by 0 bases and J by 12 bases; unmatched bases: 9. Germline values: CDR1 MNHEY, CDR2 SMNVEV (reference sequence). The CDR3 spans 14 residues. The chain's CDR3 is CASSLSTTGEVQYF. The DNA of the CDR3 is TGTGCCAGCAGTTTATCGACTACAGGGGAAGTCCAGTATTTT.

Here the CDR3 reads CASSGDRGTGGEKLFF. CDR3 bases: TGTGCCAGCAGCGGAGACCGCGGGACAGGGGGTGAAAAACTGTTTTTT. The chain employs TRBV5-8 and TRBJ1-4, with 11 positions matching TRBD1. Per the germline V gene, CDR1 is SGHTS and CDR2 is YDEGEE. This CDR3 contains 16 residues. The ends lost 4 bases at V and 7 bases at J; junction bases unmatched: 9.

The chain uses TRBV5-5 and TRBJ2-1, with a tentative D call TRBD1 (6 bases). The V gene's germline CDR1 is SGHKS and CDR2 YYEKEE (reference sequence). CDR3 size: 13 residues. Trimming pared 0 bases from V and 10 bases from J, leaving 11 bases between. This CDR3 is CASSLEGVREQFF. In DNA, the CDR3 is TGTGCCAGCAGCTTGGAGGGGGTCAGGGAGCAGTTCTTC.

The CDR3 DNA is TGTGCCAGCGGACGAGCGGGGGGGCCCGCAGATACGCAGTATTTT. This codes for CASGRAGGPADTQYF. The chain uses TRBV11-2 and TRBJ2-3, with TRBD2 identical over 10 bases. CDR1 is SGHAT, CDR2 FQNNGV, per germline. The CDR3 consists of 15 residues. Trimming cost V 8 bases and J 4 bases; bases outside gene matches: 9.

The chain recombines TRBV20-1 with TRBJ1-1; D not resolved. The CDR3 runs to 11 residues. Deletions cut 6 bases from V and 7 bases from J, with 12 bases between. Germline values: CDR1 DFQATT, CDR2 SNEGSKA (reference sequence). CDR3 sequence (DNA): TGCAGTGCCCCCGCGACGGGTGAAGCTTTCTTT. This translates into CSAPATGEAFF.

The chain combines TRBV5-6 with TRBJ2-5; the D is unclear. CDR3 length equals 14 residues. V gave up 4 bases and J gave up 0 bases, with 10 bases separating them. The germline V gene has CDR1 SGHDT and CDR2 YYEEEE. This CDR3 is CASSAWSYQETQYF. The CDR3 bases are TGTGCCAGCAGCGCTTGGAGTTACCAAGAGACCCAGTACTTC.

The chain links TRBV2 to TRBJ2-3, with a possible D match to TRBD1 (5 bases). The V gene lost 3 bases and the J gene lost 0 bases, with 7 bases spanning the gap. The CDR3 has 14 residues. Per the germline V gene, CDR1 is SNHLY and CDR2 is FYNNEI. The CDR3 loop reads CASSEDISTDTQYF. DNA for the CDR3: TGTGCCAGCAGTGAGGACATTAGCACAGATACGCAGTATTTT.

The V and J genes are TRBV29-1 and TRBJ1-1, with 7 bases aligning to TRBD1. The CDR3 length is 12 residues. With 6 bases clipped from V and 0 bases from J, the junction kept 1 base outside the gene matches. Germline values: CDR1 SQVTM, CDR2 ANQGSEA. The DNA of the CDR3 is TGCAGCGTGGGGACAGTGAACACTGAAGCTTTCTTT. Translated, it gives CSVGTVNTEAFF.

V gene TRBV2 combines with J gene TRBJ1-1; TRBD1 agrees at 10 bases. The CDR3 totals 16 residues. The trim removed 6 bases at V and 3 bases at J, leaving 10 bases unmatched. In germline, CDR1 is SNHLY, CDR2 FYNNEI. The CDR3 region has the DNA TGTGCCAGCAGACCCGGGACAGGGGAGGGGGACACTGAAGCTTTCTTT. As protein: CASRPGTGEGDTEAFF. Full variable domain (missing parts from reference TRBV2 and TRBJ1-1): EPEVTQTPSHQVTQMGQEVILRCVPISNHLYFYWYRQILGQKVEFLVSFYNNEISEKSEIFDDQFSVERPDGSNFTLKIRSTKLEDSAMYFCASRPGTGEGDTEAFFGQGTRLTVV.

This chain uses TRBV29-1 with TRBJ1-2; D remains ambiguous. The CDR3 is made up of 13 amino acids. Between the trimmed V and J ends, which lost 4 bases and 2 bases, there was a span of 11 bases. The germline gives CDR1 SQVTM, CDR2 ANQGSEA. CDR3 protein: CSVARTENYGYTF. For the CDR3, the DNA is TGCAGCGTTGCTCGCACAGAGAACTATGGCTACACCTTC.

In its sample, this clone was seen once. The J gene is TRBJ2-3, the V gene TRBV10-3; 8 nucleotides line up with TRBD2. The germline CDR1 and CDR2 sequences are ENHRY and SYGVKD. This CDR3 comprises 13 residues. V lost 10 bases and J lost 3; bases outside the gene matches: 6. Written as DNA, the CDR3 is TGTGCCACCTCGGGGGGGCAGACAGATACGCAGTATTTT. Translated: CATSGGQTDTQYF.

This chain joins TRBV5-1 and TRBJ2-3, with D possibly matching TRBD2 (7 bases). V lost 9 bases, J lost 4 bases, and 18 bases lay in between. Per germline, CDR1 SGHRS and CDR2 YFSETQ. The length of the CDR3 is 14 residues. CDR3 in DNA: TGCGCCACCGGGAAGGGGGGGGGCGCAGATACGCAGTATTTT. Protein: CATGKGGGADTQYF.

This chain joins TRBV9 and TRBJ1-2, with 7 bases identical to TRBD1. Germline trimming cut 3 bases from V and 4 bases from J; bases unmatched to any gene: 12. CDR3 size: 16 residues. Germline-derived CDR1 and CDR2 are SGDLS and YYNGEE. The CDR3 DNA reads TGTGCCAGCAGCGCCCCCGGGGGGGGACAGATCTATGGCTACACCTTC. Translated: CASSAPGGGQIYGYTF. The full variable domain, completed using reference TRBV9 and TRBJ1-2, is DSGVTQTPKHLITATGQRVTLRCSPRSGDLSVYWYQQSLDQGLQFLIQYYNGEERAKGNILERFSAQQFPDLHSELNLSSLELGDSALYFCASSAPGGGQIYGYTFGSGTRLTVV.

The count of this clone is one. The chain is built from TRBV13 and TRBJ1-5, with D maybe TRBD1 (5 bases). CDR1 PRHDT and CDR2 FYEKMQ come from the germline V gene (reference sequence). This CDR3 has 13 amino acids. V gave up 3 bases and J gave up 7 bases, with 10 bases separating them. The CDR3 DNA is TGTGCCAGCAGCTTTCGGGGGAGACAGCCCCAGCATTTT. Residues: CASSFRGRQPQHF.

The V and J genes are TRBV10-1 and TRBJ2-3; a possible D gene is TRBD2 (6 bases). Trimming shortened V by 5 bases and J by 3 bases, and 15 bases separated the two germline ends. The germline V gene has CDR1 WNHNN and CDR2 SYGVQD (reference sequence). The CDR3 runs 15 residues. CDR3 coding DNA: TGCGCCAGCAGTCGTACGGGAGCCGCGACAGATACGCAGTATTTT. As protein: CASSRTGAATDTQYF.

This clone was detected only a few times. The rearrangement joins TRBV15 to TRBJ2-1, with D possibly TRBD1 on 5 matching bases. The CDR3 has 15 residues. Per germline, CDR1 LNHNV and CDR2 YYDKDF (reference sequence). Trimming shortened V by 0 bases and J by 6 bases, and 12 bases separated the two germline ends. The CDR3 here is CATSRDGAISNEQFF. CDR3 DNA: TGTGCCACCAGCAGAGATGGGGCCATCTCCAATGAGCAGTTCTTC.

The chain joins TRBV5-4 to TRBJ1-2; D remains ambiguous. From germline, CDR1 is SGHNT and CDR2 YYREEE (reference sequence). The CDR3 is 13 residues long. The V end was cut by 6 bases, the J end by 4 bases, with 13 bases between. CDR3 nucleotides: TGTGCCAGCACAACCCCTGGGCCCTATGGCTACACCTTC. Translated, it gives CASTTPGPYGYTF.

The chain carries TRBV3-1 (or the pseudogene TRBV3-2) and TRBJ1-6, with 8 bases identical to TRBD1. CDR3 length: 15 residues. Germline-derived CDR1 and CDR2 are LGHDT and YNNKEL (reference sequence). V shed 2 bases, J shed 6 bases, and the junction held 3 bases outside the gene matches. CDR3 sequence: CASSQNDRGNSPLHF. In DNA, the CDR3 is TGTGCCAGCAGCCAAAATGACAGGGGTAATTCACCCCTCCACTTT.

This chain uses TRBV5-8 with TRBJ2-5; no clear D. Germline loops: CDR1 SGHTS, CDR2 YDEGEE. The length of the CDR3 is 13 residues. V lost 1 base to trimming and J lost 2 bases, with 6 bases between them. CDR3 DNA: TGTGCCAGCAGCTTGATCAGACAAGAGACCCAGTACTTC. It is translated as CASSLIRQETQYF.

The chain links TRBV7-2 to TRBJ2-7, with 8 bases that match TRBD1. Trimming took 3 bases from V and 2 from J; bases not matched to a gene: 9. The CDR3 has 16 residues. Germline lookup yields CDR1 SGHTA and CDR2 FQGNSA. CDR3 sequence (DNA): TGTGCCAGCAGCTTTACTTCCGGGACAGGTCCCTACGAGCAGTACTTC. Translating it yields CASSFTSGTGPYEQYF.

The chain uses TRBV6-5 and TRBJ1-5; perhaps TRBD1 as D (6 bases). The CDR3 sequence is 14 residues long. Germline V gene lookup returns CDR1 MNHEY and CDR2 SVGAGI. V was shortened by 7 bases and J by 1 base, with 11 bases between the two germline ends. CDR3 DNA: TGTGCCAGCAAGGACAGTTTGAGCAATCAGCCCCAGCATTTT. This translates into CASKDSLSNQPQHF.

The V and J genes are TRBV6-5 and TRBJ2-7; 10 bases align to TRBD1. In germline, CDR1 is MNHEY, CDR2 SVGAGI. V lost 3 bases and J lost 2; bases outside the gene matches: 4. The CDR3 sequence is 15 residues long. The CDR3 region has the DNA TGTGCCAGCAGTTATAGGGACAGGGGAACCTACGAGCAGTACTTC. It is translated as CASSYRDRGTYEQYF.

The chain carries TRBV7-9 and TRBJ2-3, with D possibly matching TRBD2 (6 bases). The V end lost 2 bases, the J end lost 2 bases, and 14 bases lay between the germline ends. CDR3 length: 16 amino acids. Germline lookup yields CDR1 SEHNR and CDR2 FQNEAQ (reference sequence). CDR3 in amino acids: CASSLTRLDHTDTQYF. The CDR3 DNA follows: TGTGCCAGCAGCTTAACGAGACTAGACCACACAGATACGCAGTATTTT.

This chain links TRBV4-1 with TRBJ1-1, with TRBD1 matching over 7 bases. Germline assignment: CDR1 MGHRA and CDR2 YSYEKL. The CDR3 covers 14 residues. V lost 6 bases and J lost 4; bases outside the gene matches: 8. CDR3 amino acids: CASSGVRGFTEAFF. The CDR3 DNA is TGCGCCAGCAGTGGAGTCAGGGGGTTCACTGAAGCTTTCTTT.

This clone is a singleton in its sample. The rearrangement links TRBV19 to TRBJ2-7; D gene uncertain. Germline CDR1 reads LNHDA; CDR2 reads SQIVND (reference sequence). Trimming shortened V by 1 base and J by 5 bases, and 12 bases separated the two germline ends. The CDR3 has 14 amino acids. The CDR3 here is CASSIGHPRDEQYF. The CDR3 DNA follows: TGTGCCAGTAGTATAGGCCACCCACGGGACGAGCAGTACTTC.